One and the same sample provided the 10 T cell receptor beta chains below, sequenced in a study of OX40 agonist ivuxolimab in advanced cancers. Method: immunoSEQ multiplex PCR; TCRdb's copy keeps in-frame clones and lacks some. This sample carries some 39,000 clones, approximately 91% of them seen once, and the ten largest clones take 13%. The sample here was CD4+ or CD8+ T cells sorted from blood, taken in a trial of the OX40 agonist ivuxolimab. These receptor sequences come from an adult with an advanced solid tumor such as melanoma, head and neck, liver or kidney cancer.

The gene calls are TRBV27 and TRBJ2-7; D may match TRBD1 or TRBD2 (7 bases each). Trimming stripped 7 bases from V and 4 bases from J, with 32 bases between. The CDR3 loop spans 19 amino acids. Germline assignment: CDR1 MNHEY and CDR2 SMNVEV (reference sequence). For the CDR3, the DNA is TGTGCCAGCACCCCGACAGGGAGGGGGGGAAGACTAGCCTTATACGAGCAGTACTTC. It translates to CASTPTGRGGRLALYEQYF.

The chain has TRBV4-1 and TRBJ2-5, with 7 bases aligning to TRBD2. The J call may be incorrect, as the DNA end agrees better with TRBJ2-7. Germline assignment: CDR1 MGHRA and CDR2 YSYEKL. There are 16 residues in the CDR3. CDR3 nucleotide sequence: TGCGCCAGCAGCCTCGGGGCCAGCGGGGTTACCTACGAGCAGTACTTC. Protein: CASSLGASGVTYEQYF.

The chain combines TRBV6-4 with TRBJ2-1; 11 nucleotides align to TRBD1. This CDR3 comprises 20 residues. V gave up 7 bases and J gave up 1 base; unmatched junction bases: 18. Germline values: CDR1 MRHNA, CDR2 SNTAGT. CDR3 sequence (DNA): TGTGCCAGCACTCCCACCGGGACAGGGGGTCCCCTAGGGTCCTACAATGAGCAGTTCTTC. This sequence encodes CASTPTGTGGPLGSYNEQFF.

V and J are TRBV2 and TRBJ2-5; tentatively, D is TRBD1 (6 bases). Looked up from germline, CDR1 is SNHLY and CDR2 is FYNNEI. CDR3 length equals 12 residues. Trimming stripped 7 bases from V and 5 bases from J, with 11 bases between. The CDR3 protein is CASKGVRETQYF. The DNA for the CDR3 is TGTGCCAGCAAGGGGGTCAGGGAGACCCAGTACTTC.

The chain combines TRBV6-1 with TRBJ2-2; TRBD1 agrees at 7 bases. Unmatched junction bases numbered 7, after V lost 6 bases and J lost 3 bases. Germline-derived CDR1 and CDR2 are MNHNS and SASEGT. The CDR3 runs 15 residues. The CDR3 spells CASRDRDRDTGELFF. CDR3 DNA: TGTGCCAGCAGAGACCGGGACAGAGACACCGGGGAGCTGTTTTTT.

J is TRBJ2-4 and V is TRBV7-9; 9 bases are a match to TRBD1. Germline CDR1 and CDR2: SEHNR and FQNEAQ (reference sequence). The ends lost 0 bases at V and 0 bases at J; junction bases unmatched: 9. The CDR3 has 19 residues. The CDR3 DNA sequence: TGTGCCAGCAGCTTAGCCCTGGACAGGGGAGGACTAGCCAAAAACATTCAGTACTTC. This gives the protein CASSLALDRGGLAKNIQYF.

J is TRBJ1-1 and V is TRBV19, with 7 bases fitting TRBD1. With V trimmed by 5 bases and J by 0 bases, 9 bases remained unmatched. Germline lookup yields CDR1 LNHDA and CDR2 SQIVND (reference sequence). The CDR3 consists of 16 residues. CDR3: CASSPGGGVMNTEAFF. The CDR3 DNA follows: TGTGCCAGTAGTCCAGGGGGGGGCGTCATGAACACTGAAGCTTTCTTT.

The chain links TRBV27 to TRBJ2-7; D not certain. V gave up 2 bases and J gave up 3 bases, with 8 bases separating them. The CDR3 spans 13 residues. The germline gives CDR1 MNHEY, CDR2 SMNVEV (reference sequence). The CDR3 DNA is TGTGCCAGCAGTTTAAAACTCAACTACGAGCAGTACTTC. Protein: CASSLKLNYEQYF.

The rearrangement links TRBV5-1 to TRBJ2-1; the match to TRBD2 covers 11 bases. The CDR3 extends over 15 amino acids. J was trimmed by 3 bases and V by 5 bases; bases with no gene match: 4. Germline CDR1 SGHRS, CDR2 YFSETQ. The CDR3: CASRSLAGGYNEQFF. Here the CDR3 DNA reads TGCGCCAGCAGGTCCCTAGCGGGAGGCTACAATGAGCAGTTCTTC.

This clone was counted a single time. The chain employs TRBV10-3 and TRBJ1-1; the D gene is possibly TRBD1 (5 bases). The V end lost 2 bases, the J end lost 1 base, and 5 bases lay between the germline ends. The CDR3 loop spans 13 amino acids. Germline V CDR1 and CDR2: ENHRY, SYGVKD. The CDR3 sequence is CAISEGANTEAFF. In DNA form, the CDR3 reads TGTGCCATCAGTGAGGGGGCGAACACTGAAGCTTTCTTT.